Below, one T cell receptor (beta chain) is given with its context. The target antigen is unknown. The source of the sample is a study of cytomegalovirus exposure and HLA in healthy donors. In the study overall: The 100 million to 140 million unique TCR beta sequences, from 150 million to 200 million T cells, were found by an earlier analysis.

60 Vbeta and 13 Jbeta primers were used in PCR. Here immunoSEQ multiplex PCR was the method, and the copy in TCRdb shows in-frame clones only, minus some. Here the sample spans some 95,000 clones, roughly 73% being singletons. Findings and caveats of the study: The authors enumerated 150 to 200 TCR beta chains as linked to cytomegalovirus.

The CDR3 is 15 residues long. V lost 1 base and J 0 bases, leaving 9 bases between the germline ends. The V gene's germline CDR1 is SGHTA and CDR2 FQGTGA. The material sequenced was PBMCs. The genes are TRBV7-3 and TRBJ1-1; a weak D match, TRBD1 (6 bases). The sequence came from a man aged 45-65 years in good health and CMV-seropositive. The CDR3 bases are TGTGCCAGCAGCTTAAGTGGACAGCTGAACACTGAAGCTTTCTTT. Translated, it gives CASSLSGQLNTEAFF.